Each of the 30 T cell receptor beta chains below was sequenced from the same sample in a study of long-term antiretroviral therapy in people with HIV. At survey level, the immunoSEQ assay was run in its v3.0 version. This table comes from immunoSEQ multiplex PCR, and its TCRdb copy is limited to in-frame clones, with some not included. The sample shows 15,000 to 20,000 clones, around 82% of them seen only once. Material: unsorted PBMCs, obtained 0.1 years before starting antiretroviral therapy. The origin of the receptors is a man aged 18 to 30 with HIV.

The rearrangement links TRBV12-2 to TRBJ1-5; the table assigns TRBD1, which was not confirmed against the DNA. TRBV12-2 is deemed a pseudogene. This CDR3 region has 15 residues. The CDR3 nucleotides read TGTGCAAGTCGCTTAGGGACAGGGAGCAATCAGCCCCAGCATTTT. Residues: CASRLGTGSNQPQHF.

V and J are TRBV10-3 and TRBJ2-7; D is unresolved. This CDR3 has 15 amino acids. Trimming removed 3 bases from V and 6 bases from J, with 18 bases in between. The V gene's germline CDR1 is ENHRY and CDR2 SYGVKD. CDR3: CAISDSGDSTGEQYF. In DNA form, the CDR3 reads TGTGCCATCAGTGACTCAGGAGACTCGACCGGCGAGCAGTACTTC.

This clone was observed once. The rearrangement uses TRBV6-4 and TRBJ2-3; D may be TRBD2 (5 bases). V was clipped by 3 bases and J by 1 base, with 11 bases between them. The CDR3 contains 15 residues. Per the germline V gene, CDR1 is MRHNA and CDR2 is SNTAGT. CDR3 sequence reads: CASSDEVGGTDTQYF. CDR3 coding DNA: TGTGCCAGCAGTGATGAGGTCGGGGGCACAGATACGCAGTATTTT.

The rearrangement uses TRBV18 and TRBJ1-1, with D possibly TRBD1 on 5 matching bases. Trimming cost V 5 bases and J 0 bases, with 16 bases left between them. The germline gives CDR1 KGHSH, CDR2 LQKENI. This CDR3 is 16 amino acids long. The CDR3: CASSRETGLLNTEAFF. The CDR3 DNA sequence: TGTGCCAGCTCAAGGGAGACGGGACTGTTGAACACTGAAGCTTTCTTT.

This chain links TRBV19 with TRBJ1-2, with 10 positions matching TRBD1. Germline V CDR1 and CDR2: LNHDA, SQIVND (reference sequence). Trimming removed 8 bases from V and 7 bases from J; junction bases left unmatched: 16. The CDR3 loop spans 16 amino acids. This chain's CDR3 is CASSAGTGDHSPGYTF. CDR3 nucleotide sequence: TGTGCCAGTTCCGCCGGGACAGGGGACCACTCTCCTGGCTACACCTTC.

Only a few counts were recorded for this clone. This sequence joins TRBV7-6 and TRBJ2-2; D is unresolved. Germline V gene sequence: CDR1 SGHVS, CDR2 FNYEAQ. The CDR3 has 16 residues. Trimming left V 5 bases short and J 4 bases short, with 17 bases between. CDR3 protein: CASSPDAGVGTGELFF. For the CDR3, the DNA is TGTGCCAGCAGCCCCGACGCTGGGGTCGGCACCGGGGAGCTGTTTTTT.

This chain joins TRBV19 and TRBJ2-7, with 8 positions matching TRBD1. The CDR3 length is 15 residues. Trimming removed 1 base from V and 5 bases from J; junction bases left unmatched: 7. CDR1 is LNHDA, CDR2 SQIVND, per germline (reference sequence). CDR3 region: CASSIVSGGPDEQYF. CDR3 bases: TGTGCCAGTAGTATAGTGTCAGGGGGCCCGGACGAGCAGTACTTC.

The CDR3 sequence: CASSQDTRGYEQFF. CDR3 nucleotides: TGCGCCAGCAGCCAAGATACCAGGGGATATGAGCAGTTCTTC. The V and J genes are TRBV4-3 and TRBJ2-1; weak D call: TRBD1 (6 bases). The CDR3 loop spans 14 amino acids. Per germline, CDR1 LGHNA and CDR2 YSLEER. V shed 0 bases and J shed 8 bases, with 11 bases lying between them.

V and J are TRBV10-3 and TRBJ2-3, with D perhaps TRBD1 (7 bases). The CDR3 contains 15 residues. Germline CDR1 is ENHRY and CDR2 is SYGVKD. V was pared by 5 bases and J by 1 base, with 13 bases between. The CDR3 spells CAISRTGEGTDTQYF. The CDR3 DNA is TGTGCCATCAGTCGCACAGGGGAGGGCACAGATACGCAGTATTTT.

This clone was counted only a few times. The J gene is TRBJ2-7, the V gene TRBV29-1, with 11 bases fitting TRBD1. CDR3 size: 15 residues. The V segment lost 0 bases and the J segment 6 bases; nucleotides outside the gene matches: 7. Germline V gives CDR1 SQVTM, CDR2 ANQGSEA. The CDR3 sequence is CSVEDQGTGGLEQYF. The DNA of the CDR3 is TGCAGCGTTGAAGATCAAGGGACAGGGGGACTCGAGCAGTACTTC.

In this sample, this clone turned up once. This chain links TRBV4-1 with TRBJ2-7; 10 bases are shared with TRBD1. The J segment lost 5 bases and the V segment lost 1 base, leaving 8 bases of the junction unmatched. CDR3 length equals 16 residues. Germline lookup yields CDR1 MGHRA and CDR2 YSYEKL. The CDR3 coding sequence is TGCGCCAGCAGCCAAGCCCCGACAGGGGGCTGGGACGAGCAGTACTTC. Encoded protein: CASSQAPTGGWDEQYF.

V gene TRBV14 combines with J gene TRBJ1-2; D call uncertain. The CDR3 runs to 13 residues. In germline, CDR1 is SGHDN, CDR2 FVKESK. Trimming left V 6 bases short and J 2 bases short, with 10 bases between. Written as DNA, the CDR3 is TGTGCCAGCAGTCAAACGGCGAACTATGGCTACACCTTC. This gives the protein CASSQTANYGYTF.

This clone was observed a single time. The chain employs TRBV28 and TRBJ1-1; no reliable D call. Per the germline V gene, CDR1 is MDHEN and CDR2 is SYDVKM. The CDR3 is 15 residues long. V dropped 6 bases and J dropped 4 bases, with 18 bases sitting between them. The DNA for the CDR3 is TGTGCCAGCAGGGAATCGTCAGGAAGAGTCACTGAAGCTTTCTTT. As protein: CASRESSGRVTEAFF.

The CDR3 DNA follows: TGTGCCAGCAGCTTATCGAGCTCCTACAATGAGCAGTTCTTC. Encoded protein: CASSLSSSYNEQFF. The J gene is TRBJ2-1, the V gene TRBV7-2; the D is unclear. CDR3 length equals 14 residues. Germline loops: CDR1 SGHTA, CDR2 FQGNSA. Between the trimmed V and J ends, which lost 2 bases and 0 bases, there was a span of 5 bases.

The CDR3 here is CAISESDRSYEQYF. DNA for the CDR3: TGTGCCATCAGTGAGTCCGACCGTTCCTACGAGCAGTACTTC. The chain couples TRBV10-3 to TRBJ2-7; D is unclear. This CDR3 is built from 14 residues. V was clipped by 0 bases and J by 1 base, with 7 bases between them. Germline CDR1 ENHRY, CDR2 SYGVKD.

This clone was picked up one time. This chain joins TRBV7-2 and TRBJ2-3; D is unclear. Germline V gene data show CDR1 as SGHTA and CDR2 as FQGNSA. Trimming left V 4 bases short and J 0 bases short, with 17 bases between. The length of the CDR3 is 17 residues. The CDR3 loop reads CASSSRVGWGSTDTQYF. CDR3 DNA sequence: TGTGCCAGCAGCTCAAGGGTGGGTTGGGGAAGCACAGATACGCAGTATTTT.

The gene calls are TRBV11-2 and TRBJ2-3; D remains unclear. V was cut by 1 base and J by 5 bases, with 13 bases left in between. From germline, CDR1 is SGHAT and CDR2 FQNNGV. The CDR3 covers 15 residues. CDR3 region: CASSLVRYGGDTQYF. The DNA of the CDR3 is TGTGCCAGCAGCTTAGTTCGGTACGGTGGAGATACGCAGTATTTT.

The chain uses TRBV6-4 and TRBJ2-1; no reliable D call. The CDR3 runs 13 residues. V lost 0 bases and J lost 9, with 9 bases in between. Germline V gene data show CDR1 as MRHNA and CDR2 as SNTAGT. The CDR3 is CASSDSMSGEQFF. In DNA, the CDR3 is TGTGCCAGCAGTGACTCGATGTCCGGTGAGCAGTTCTTC.

The chain joins TRBV28 to TRBJ1-1; 11 bases line up with TRBD1. V trimming: 6 bases; J trimming: 5 bases; junction bases outside the gene matches: 11. The CDR3 has 16 residues. Germline-derived CDR1 and CDR2 are MDHEN and SYDVKM. The CDR3 sequence is CASRITGQGAGTEAFF. In DNA, the CDR3 is TGTGCCAGCAGGATCACCGGACAGGGGGCTGGGACTGAAGCTTTCTTT.

This clone has more than one count but fewer than ten. The V call is TRBV13, the J call TRBJ1-5; D is possibly TRBD1 (5 bases). The CDR3 is made up of 12 amino acids. With 5 bases removed from V and 5 bases from J, the gap between germline ends came to 7 bases. Germline V gene sequence: CDR1 PRHDT, CDR2 FYEKMQ (reference sequence). CDR3 sequence: CASSEGDQPQHF. CDR3 DNA: TGTGCCAGCAGCGAAGGGGATCAGCCCCAGCATTTT.

V gene TRBV7-6 combines with J gene TRBJ2-7, with D possibly TRBD2 on 5 matching bases. The germline V gene encodes CDR1 SGHVS and CDR2 FNYEAQ. V was cut by 5 bases and J by 5 bases, with 16 bases left in between. This CDR3 contains 14 residues. The CDR3 DNA sequence: TGTGCCAGCAGCCTTCAGACTATTGGAGACGAGCAGTACTTC. Its protein is CASSLQTIGDEQYF. Full variable domain (missing parts from reference TRBV7-6 and TRBJ2-7): GAGVSQSPRYKVTKRGQDVALRCDPISGHVSLYWYRQALGQGPEFLTYFNYEAQQDKSGLPNDRFSAERPEGSISTLTIQRTEQRDSAMYRCASSLQTIGDEQYFGPGTRLTVT.

The chain links TRBV13 to TRBJ2-1, with 10 bases identical to TRBD2. The CDR3 length is 15 residues. Germline V gene lookup returns CDR1 PRHDT and CDR2 FYEKMQ (reference sequence). The V and J ends lost 1 base and 5 bases, in that order; junction bases with no gene match: 2. CDR3: CASSLASGRNNEQFF. CDR3 bases: TGTGCCAGCAGCTTAGCTAGCGGGAGAAACAATGAGCAGTTCTTC.

V gene TRBV4-3 combines with J gene TRBJ2-1; a weak D match, TRBD2 (6 bases). This CDR3 comprises 17 residues. The ends were cut back, 1 base at V and 4 bases at J, with 17 bases in the middle. From germline, CDR1 is LGHNA and CDR2 YSLEER. The CDR3 region has the DNA TGCGCCAGCAGCCAAGTAGTGGGCGGGGACGTTTACAATGAGCAGTTCTTC. Its protein product is CASSQVVGGDVYNEQFF.

V is TRBV7-5 and J is TRBJ1-2. TRBV7-5 is listed as a pseudogene. This CDR3 is 13 amino acids long. The CDR3 DNA is TGTGCCAGCAGCCCCGGAGGATCAGGCGGCTACACCTTC. As protein: CASSPGGSGGYTF.

As concerns this clone: The sample carries other DNA sequences with the same CDR3. The rearrangement links TRBV4-3 to TRBJ2-7, with D possibly matching TRBD2 (6 bases). The CDR3 loop spans 14 amino acids. V was cut by 4 bases and J by 0 bases, with 10 bases left in between. Germline V lookup: CDR1 LGHNA, CDR2 YSLEER. The chain's CDR3 is CASSPRGSSYEQYF. The DNA for the CDR3 is TGCGCCAGCAGCCCGCGGGGTAGCTCCTACGAGCAGTACTTC.

V gene TRBV11-2 combines with J gene TRBJ1-1; 11 bases fit TRBD1. The CDR3 is 16 residues long. The germline CDR1 and CDR2 sequences are SGHAT and FQNNGV. Trimming took 5 bases from V and 3 from J; bases not matched to a gene: 8. CDR3 protein: CASSPRGDRGDTEAFF. Here the CDR3 DNA reads TGTGCCAGCAGCCCACGGGGGGACAGGGGGGACACTGAAGCTTTCTTT.

This sequence joins TRBV25-1 and TRBJ1-4; weak D call: TRBD1 (5 bases). Germline V gene data show CDR1 as MGHDK and CDR2 as SYGVNS. V was cut by 5 bases and J by 3 bases, with 13 bases left in between. This CDR3 is 15 amino acids long. CDR3 sequence (DNA): TGTGCCAGCAGTCCCACGGTGGGGGCTAATGAAAAACTGTTTTTT. Encoded protein: CASSPTVGANEKLFF.

This clone was seen a few times. The chain employs TRBV28 and TRBJ2-1; 10 bases line up with TRBD2. Germline CDR1 and CDR2: MDHEN and SYDVKM. V was clipped by 7 bases and J by 0 bases; unmatched bases: 6. This CDR3 has 16 residues. Here the CDR3 reads CASTYLAGGSYNEQFF. The CDR3 DNA reads as TGTGCCAGCACCTACTTAGCGGGAGGCTCCTACAATGAGCAGTTCTTC.

CDR3 region: CASSLVAGGPQHF. The CDR3 DNA is TGTGCCAGCAGCTTGGTTGCGGGCGGGCCCCAGCATTTT. The V and J genes are TRBV7-9 and TRBJ1-5; D gene unclear. V was pared by 3 bases and J by 9 bases, with 12 bases between. Germline V gene data show CDR1 as SEHNR and CDR2 as FQNEAQ (reference sequence). This CDR3 has 13 residues.

CDR3 DNA sequence: TGTGCCAGCAGCCCACCCGGGACTAGCCGCAATGAGCAGTTCTTC. Amino acids: CASSPPGTSRNEQFF. This chain uses TRBV7-9 with TRBJ2-1, with 9 bases lining up with TRBD2. V gave up 5 bases and J gave up 6 bases; unmatched junction bases: 8. CDR1 and CDR2 (germline): SEHNR, FQNEAQ (reference sequence). The CDR3 spans 15 residues.